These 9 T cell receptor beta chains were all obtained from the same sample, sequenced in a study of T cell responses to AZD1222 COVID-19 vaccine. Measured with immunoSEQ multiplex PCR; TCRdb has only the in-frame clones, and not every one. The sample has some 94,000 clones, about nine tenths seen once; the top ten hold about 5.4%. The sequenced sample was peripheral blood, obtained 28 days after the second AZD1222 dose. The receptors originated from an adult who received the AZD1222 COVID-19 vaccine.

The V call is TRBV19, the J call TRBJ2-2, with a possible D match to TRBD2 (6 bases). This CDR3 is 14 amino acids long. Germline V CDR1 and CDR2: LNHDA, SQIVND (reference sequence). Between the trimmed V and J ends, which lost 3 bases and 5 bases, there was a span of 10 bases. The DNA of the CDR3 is TGTGCCAGTAGTATTGGAGGGTTGACCGGGGAGCTGTTTTTT. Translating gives CASSIGGLTGELFF.

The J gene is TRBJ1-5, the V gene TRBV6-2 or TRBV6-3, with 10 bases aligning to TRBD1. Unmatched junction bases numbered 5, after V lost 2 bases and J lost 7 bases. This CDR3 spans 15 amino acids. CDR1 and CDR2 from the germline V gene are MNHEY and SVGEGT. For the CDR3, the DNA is TGTGCCAGCAGTTACAGGGACAGGGGCATCCAGCCCCAGCATTTT. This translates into CASSYRDRGIQPQHF.

This chain's CDR3 is CASSPRGGLSVGQFF. The CDR3 coding sequence is TGTGCCAGCAGCCCCCGCGGGGGGCTCTCTGTTGGGCAGTTCTTC. The chain employs TRBV13 and TRBJ2-1; 8 nucleotides agree with TRBD2. The V gene's germline CDR1 is PRHDT and CDR2 FYEKMQ (reference sequence). Unmatched junction bases numbered 15, after V lost 5 bases and J lost 12 bases. This CDR3 is 15 amino acids long.

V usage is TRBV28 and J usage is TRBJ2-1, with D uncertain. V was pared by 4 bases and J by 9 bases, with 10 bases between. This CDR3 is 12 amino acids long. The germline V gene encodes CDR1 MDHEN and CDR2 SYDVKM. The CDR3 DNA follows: TGTGCCAGCAGTTATGAGTTGGGTGAGCAGTTCTTC. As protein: CASSYELGEQFF.

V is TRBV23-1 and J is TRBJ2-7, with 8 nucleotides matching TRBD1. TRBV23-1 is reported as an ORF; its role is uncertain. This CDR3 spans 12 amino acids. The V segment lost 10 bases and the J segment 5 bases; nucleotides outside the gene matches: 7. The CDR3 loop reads CATLDRGDEQYV. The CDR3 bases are TGCGCCACCCTCGACAGGGGCGACGAGCAGTACGTC.

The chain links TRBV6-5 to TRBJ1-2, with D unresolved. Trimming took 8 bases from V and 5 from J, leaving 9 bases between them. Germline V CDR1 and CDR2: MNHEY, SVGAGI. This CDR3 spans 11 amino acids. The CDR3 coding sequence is TGTGCCAGCTCCCACTCGTATGGCTACACCTTC. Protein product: CASSHSYGYTF.

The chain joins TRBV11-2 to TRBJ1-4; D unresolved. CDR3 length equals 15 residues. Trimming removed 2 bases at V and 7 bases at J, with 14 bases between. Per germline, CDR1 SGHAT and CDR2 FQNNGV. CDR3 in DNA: TGTGCCAGCAGCTTACTCGGGAAGATGGGTGAAAAACTGTTTTTT. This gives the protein CASSLLGKMGEKLFF.

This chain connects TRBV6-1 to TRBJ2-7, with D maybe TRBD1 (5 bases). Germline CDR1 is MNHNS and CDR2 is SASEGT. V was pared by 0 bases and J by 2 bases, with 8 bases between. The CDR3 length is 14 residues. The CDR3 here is CASSEAAGTYEQYV. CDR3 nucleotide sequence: TGTGCCAGCAGTGAAGCGGCAGGGACCTACGAGCAGTACGTC.

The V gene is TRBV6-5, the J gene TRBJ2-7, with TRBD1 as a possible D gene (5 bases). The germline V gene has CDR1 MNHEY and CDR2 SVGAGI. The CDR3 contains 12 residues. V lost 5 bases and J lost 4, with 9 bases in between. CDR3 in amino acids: CASSQGSYEQYF. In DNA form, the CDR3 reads TGTGCCAGCAGTCAGGGTAGTTACGAGCAGTACTTC.